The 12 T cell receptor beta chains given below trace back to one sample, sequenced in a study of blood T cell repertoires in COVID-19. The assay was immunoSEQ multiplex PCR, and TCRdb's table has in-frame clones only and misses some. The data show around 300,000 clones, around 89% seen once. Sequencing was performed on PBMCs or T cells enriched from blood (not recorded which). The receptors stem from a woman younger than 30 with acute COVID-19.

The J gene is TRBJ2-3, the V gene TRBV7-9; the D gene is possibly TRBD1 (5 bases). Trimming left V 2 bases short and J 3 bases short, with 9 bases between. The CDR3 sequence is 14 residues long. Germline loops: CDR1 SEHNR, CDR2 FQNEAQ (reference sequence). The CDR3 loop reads CASSLIQGTDTQYF. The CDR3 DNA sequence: TGTGCCAGCAGCTTAATTCAGGGAACAGATACGCAGTATTTT.

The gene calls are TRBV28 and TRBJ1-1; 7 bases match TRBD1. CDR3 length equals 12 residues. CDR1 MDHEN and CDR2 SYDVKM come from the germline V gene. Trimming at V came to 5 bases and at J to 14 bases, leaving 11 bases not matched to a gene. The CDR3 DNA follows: TGTGCCAGCAGTGACAGGGCCGATGAACACTTCTTT. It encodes CASSDRADEHFF. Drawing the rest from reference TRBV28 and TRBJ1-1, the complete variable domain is DVKVTQSSRYLVKRTGEKVFLECVQDMDHENMFWYRQDPGLGLRLIYFSYDVKMKEKGDIPEGYSVSREKKERFSLILESASTNQTSMYLCASSDRADEHFFGQGTRLTVV.

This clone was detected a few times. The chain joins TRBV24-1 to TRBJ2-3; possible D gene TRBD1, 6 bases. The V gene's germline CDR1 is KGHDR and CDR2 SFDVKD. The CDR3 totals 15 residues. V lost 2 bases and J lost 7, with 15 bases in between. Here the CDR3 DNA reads TGTGCCACCAGTGATTCCTCCAGGCAGGGGCATACGCAGTATTTT. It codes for CATSDSSRQGHTQYF.

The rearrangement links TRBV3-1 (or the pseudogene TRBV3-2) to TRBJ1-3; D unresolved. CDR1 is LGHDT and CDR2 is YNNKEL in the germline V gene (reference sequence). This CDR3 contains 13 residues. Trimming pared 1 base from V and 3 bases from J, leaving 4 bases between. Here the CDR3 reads CASSQALGNTIYF. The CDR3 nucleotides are TGTGCCAGCAGCCAAGCCCTTGGAAACACCATATATTTT.

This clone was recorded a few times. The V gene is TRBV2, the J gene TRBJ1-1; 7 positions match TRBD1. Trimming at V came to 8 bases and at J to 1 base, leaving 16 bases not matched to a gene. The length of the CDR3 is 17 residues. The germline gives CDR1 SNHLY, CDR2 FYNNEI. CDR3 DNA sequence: TGTGCCAGCGCGAAGGAGCTTACTGGGACAGCGAACACTGAAGCTTTCTTT. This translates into CASAKELTGTANTEAFF.

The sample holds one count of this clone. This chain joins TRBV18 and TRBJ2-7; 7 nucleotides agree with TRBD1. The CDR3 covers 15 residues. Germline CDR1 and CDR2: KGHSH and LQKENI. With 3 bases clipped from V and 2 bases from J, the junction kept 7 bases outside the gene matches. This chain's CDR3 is CASSPARGPTYEQYF. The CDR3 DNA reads TGTGCCAGCTCACCTGCTAGGGGGCCGACCTACGAGCAGTACTTC.

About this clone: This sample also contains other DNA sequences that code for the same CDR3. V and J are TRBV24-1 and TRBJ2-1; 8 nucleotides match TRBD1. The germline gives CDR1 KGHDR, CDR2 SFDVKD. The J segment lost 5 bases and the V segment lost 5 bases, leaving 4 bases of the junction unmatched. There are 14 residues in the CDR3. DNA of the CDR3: TGTGCCACCAGTGTCCAGGGGGCTGACAATGAGCAGTTCTTC. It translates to CATSVQGADNEQFF.

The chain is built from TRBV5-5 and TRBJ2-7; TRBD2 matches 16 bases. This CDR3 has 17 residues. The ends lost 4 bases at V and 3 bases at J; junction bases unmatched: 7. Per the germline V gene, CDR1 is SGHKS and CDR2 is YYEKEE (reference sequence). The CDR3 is CASSPSGLAGGIYEQYF. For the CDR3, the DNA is TGTGCCAGCAGCCCCTCGGGACTAGCGGGAGGGATCTACGAGCAGTACTTC.

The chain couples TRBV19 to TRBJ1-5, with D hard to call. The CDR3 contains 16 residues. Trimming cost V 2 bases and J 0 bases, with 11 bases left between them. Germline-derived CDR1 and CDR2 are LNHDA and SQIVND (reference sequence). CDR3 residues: CASSIITGISNQPQHF. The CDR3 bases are TGTGCCAGTAGTATAATAACGGGGATTAGCAATCAGCCCCAGCATTTT.

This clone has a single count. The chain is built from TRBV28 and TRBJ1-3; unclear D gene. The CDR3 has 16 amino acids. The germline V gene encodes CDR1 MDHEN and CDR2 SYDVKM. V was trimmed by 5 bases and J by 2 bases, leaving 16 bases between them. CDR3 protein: CASSMPPGKTGNTIYF. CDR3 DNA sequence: TGTGCCAGCAGTATGCCCCCGGGGAAGACTGGAAACACCATATATTTT.

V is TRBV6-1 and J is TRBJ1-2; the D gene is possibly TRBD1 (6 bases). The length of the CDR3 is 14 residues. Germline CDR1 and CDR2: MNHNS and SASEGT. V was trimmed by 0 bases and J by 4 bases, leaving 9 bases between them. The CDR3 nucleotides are TGTGCCAGCAGTGAAGCTGGGGGCGTCTATGGCTACACCTTC. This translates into CASSEAGGVYGYTF.

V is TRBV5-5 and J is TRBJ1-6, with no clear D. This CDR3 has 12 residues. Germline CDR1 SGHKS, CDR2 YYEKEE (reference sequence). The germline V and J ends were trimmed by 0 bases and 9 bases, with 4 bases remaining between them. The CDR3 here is CASSLASSPLHF. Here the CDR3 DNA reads TGTGCCAGCAGCTTGGCCAGTTCACCCCTCCACTTT.